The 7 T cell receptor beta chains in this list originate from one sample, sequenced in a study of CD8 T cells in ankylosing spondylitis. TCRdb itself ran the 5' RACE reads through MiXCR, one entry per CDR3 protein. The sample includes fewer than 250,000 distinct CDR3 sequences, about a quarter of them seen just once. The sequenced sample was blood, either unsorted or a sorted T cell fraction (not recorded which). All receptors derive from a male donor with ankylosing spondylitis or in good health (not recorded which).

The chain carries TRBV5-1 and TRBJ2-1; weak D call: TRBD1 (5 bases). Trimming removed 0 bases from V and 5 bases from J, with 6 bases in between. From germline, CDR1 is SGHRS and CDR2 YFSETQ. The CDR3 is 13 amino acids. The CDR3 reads CASSLVTDNEQFF. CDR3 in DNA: TGCGCCAGCAGCTTGGTGACAGACAATGAGCAGTTCTTC. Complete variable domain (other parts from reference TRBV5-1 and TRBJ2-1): KAGVTQTPRYLIKTRGQQVTLSCSPISGHRSVSWYQQTPGQGLQFLFEYFSETQRNKGNFPGRFSGRQFSNSRSEMNVSTLELGDSALYLCASSLVTDNEQFFGPGTRLTVL.

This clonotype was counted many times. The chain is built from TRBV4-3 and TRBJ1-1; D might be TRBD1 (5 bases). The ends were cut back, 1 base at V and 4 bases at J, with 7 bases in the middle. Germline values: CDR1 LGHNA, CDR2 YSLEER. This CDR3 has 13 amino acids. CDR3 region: CASSQGGITEAFF. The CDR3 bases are TGCGCCAGCAGCCAAGGGGGGATCACTGAAGCTTTCTTT.

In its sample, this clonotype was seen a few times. The CDR3 DNA follows: TGTGCCTGGAGTGTAAACAGGGGCACTGAAGCTTTCTTT. It yields the protein CAWSVNRGTEAFF. The chain couples TRBV30 to TRBJ1-1, with 7 bases identical to TRBD1. Unmatched junction bases numbered 2, after V lost 0 bases and J lost 4 bases. Germline CDR1 GTSNPN, CDR2 SVGIG (reference sequence). The CDR3 consists of 13 residues.

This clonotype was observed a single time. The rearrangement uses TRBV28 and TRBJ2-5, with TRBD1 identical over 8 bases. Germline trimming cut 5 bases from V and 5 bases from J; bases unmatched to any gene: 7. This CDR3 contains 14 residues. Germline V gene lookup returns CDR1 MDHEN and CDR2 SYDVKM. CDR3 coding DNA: TGTGCCAGCAGTACCAGGGGGCGGTGGGAGACCCAGTACTTC. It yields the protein CASSTRGRWETQYF.

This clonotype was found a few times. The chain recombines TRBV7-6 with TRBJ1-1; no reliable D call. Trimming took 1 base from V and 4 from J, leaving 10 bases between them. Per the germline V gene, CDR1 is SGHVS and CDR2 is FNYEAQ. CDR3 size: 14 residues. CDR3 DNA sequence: TGTGCCAGCAGCTTAGGAGGGAAGGGCACTGAAGCTTTCTTT. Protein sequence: CASSLGGKGTEAFF.

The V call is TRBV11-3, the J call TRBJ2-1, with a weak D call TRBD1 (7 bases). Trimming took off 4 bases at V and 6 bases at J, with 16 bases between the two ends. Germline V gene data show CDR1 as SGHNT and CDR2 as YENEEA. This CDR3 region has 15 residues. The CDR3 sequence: CASSSPIRGANEQFF. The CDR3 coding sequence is TGTGCCAGCAGCTCCCCAATCAGGGGGGCCAATGAGCAGTTCTTC.

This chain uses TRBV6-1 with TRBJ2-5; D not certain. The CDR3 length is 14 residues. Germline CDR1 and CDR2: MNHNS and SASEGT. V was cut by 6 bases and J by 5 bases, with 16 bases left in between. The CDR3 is CASSPGQAWETQYF. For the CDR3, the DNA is TGTGCCAGCAGCCCAGGCCAAGCGTGGGAGACCCAGTACTTC.